This entry is about one TCR beta chain. Its antigen target is currently unknown. Within one base of it there is no much larger clone, and no base qualities were kept. The data stem from a study of cytomegalovirus exposure and HLA in healthy donors (dated by TCRdb to about 2017). At the level of the whole study: An earlier analysis of roughly 630 of the donors reported approximately 290 Gb of sequence data and 117 million unique TCR beta sequences from approximately 180 million T cells. Across some 400 genotyped donors of the cohort, an average of roughly 230,000 unique TCR beta nucleotide sequences per donor were sequenced, and roughly a sixth of those sequences were non-productive. The genetic ancestry cluster associated with self-reported Caucasian donors included over 65% of the 350 to 500 genotyped donors. A later analysis re-analyzed previously published TCR beta repertoires from 666 donors and added high-resolution HLA genotyping to study TCR occurrence patterns. The T cell repertoires of 666 subjects were profiled by immunosequencing and related to cytomegalovirus serostatus. HLA typing covered class I and class II loci at four-digit resolution. An earlier analysis of 500 to 750 of the donors applied high-throughput TCR beta sequencing to assess whether each TCR beta V gene segment acted as functional or pseudogenic. All discovery cohort repertoires had been generated on a single sequencing platform. The number of typed donors differed by locus: about 620-640 for A, B, C, DRB1 and DQB1; approximately 520 for DQA1; approximately 600 for DPA1; and 400 to 480 for DPB1. The later analysis used no new phenotypic data to find candidate immune exposures, relying instead on TCR beta sequences and their occurrence across donors. The study aimed to test whether cataloging public T cell receptors could reveal signatures of past pathogen exposure. High-throughput TCR immunosequencing, statistical association of individual TCRs with disease status, and machine learning were combined to predict cytomegalovirus infection status. An early release covering roughly 600 HLA-typed donors comprised about 300 gigabases of sequencing data and around 80 million unique TCR sequences. Besides the first cohort of about 730 subjects, a separate validation cohort made up of roughly 130 different subjects was used. Donor age, sex, ethnicity and CMV serostatus were compiled together with the repertoire data. A handful of DR-DQ haplotypes were treated as single units for association and clustering because of strong linkage in the cohort. A later genetic analysis took genome-wide SNP genotypes for about three fifths of the 666 donors and used that subset as a discovery cohort. General study outcomes and caveats: In a later analysis, the rate of TCR association differed among HLA loci, with DRB1 alleles having the most associated TCRs and HLA-C alleles having the fewest. For the cohort, immune exposure information was limited to CMV serostatus. In an earlier analysis of around 500 of the donors, most TCR beta V segments appeared in productive rearrangements about 87% or about 30% of the time, broadly matching IMGT annotations. The cohort was sequenced for TCR beta chains only, and without alpha or paired-chain data the features that could be detected were limited. In both the original and validation cohorts, the classifier was reported to diagnose cytomegalovirus status with high specificity and sensitivity. In a later genetic analysis, fewer N-insertions in productive TCRs were reported among donors in an Asian-associated ancestry cluster than the 666-donor mean. Roughly uniform sequencing depth across donors was assumed in presence/absence analyses, although this assumption may not hold. According to the authors, the approach could potentially be generalized to other disease states and immunological phenotypes. Several of the top co-occurrence clusters appeared to be linked to parvovirus B19, influenza, CMV and Epstein-Barr virus, according to a later analysis. Some IMGT-functional V segments, including TRBV6-2 and TRBV6-3, could not be told apart with the 87-base-pair reads, so those segments were excluded. Correlated functional status among segregating V segments might be attributable to linkage disequilibrium, but an unknown experimental factor could not be ruled out. Specific HLA alleles were associated with 15,000 to 20,000 TCR beta sequences at a false discovery rate of 0.05 in a later analysis. Most TCR sequences were observed very rarely across donors, whereas some public TCRs were present in many individuals. A further reported finding was that TCR beta sequences accurately predicted the HLA-A and HLA-B alleles for most subjects in the first cohort. In a later analysis, most CMV-associated TCR beta chains were found to appear HLA-restricted, with HLA associations seemingly driven largely by CMV exposure. The study gave a list of more than 150 TCR beta chains associated with cytomegalovirus. V-gene and J-gene trimming of TCR beta chains was associated with a missense DCLRE1C variant in a later genetic analysis, and the association was replicated in an independent cohort. Roughly 17 rarely observed V segments, including chromosome 9 orphons, were excluded from the earlier analysis of a few hundred of the donors because counts were too low. Because HLA typing was unavailable for some donors at each locus, only the typed subset was used in association tests. A few of the identified cytomegalovirus-associated TCR beta chains were confirmed in vitro to be specific for cytomegalovirus antigens. In a later analysis, HLA-associated TCR beta chains were found to be more clonally expanded and to have lower generation probabilities than equally common non-associated chains. The sequencing pipeline was judged likely to have produced a cluster of highly shared sequence variants as a technical artifact. Assigning TCR associations to individual alleles was difficult when HLA alleles, especially DR and DQ, strongly co-occurred.

CDR1 and CDR2, per the germline V gene, are SGHRS and YFSETQ. Inclusive of the bounding cysteine and phenylalanine, the CDR3 is 14 residues long. The DNA shown is the 42-base CDR3, in frame from base 1. V and J are trimmed by 4 bases and 7 bases, and the gene matches miss 7 bases of the junction. The cohort was made up of 666 healthy bone marrow donors. Cohort members were all nominally healthy when sampled, although unrecorded immune exposures were likely present. The donor was CMV seronegative and belonged to the group of under 400 seronegative cohort members. A peripheral blood sample was provided by each donor, and peripheral blood mononuclear cells were used for TCR beta sequencing. Genomic DNA was extracted from the blood cell samples with the Qiagen DNeasy Blood Extraction Kit. The library was made by the immunoSEQ multiplex PCR assay. A mixture of 60 forward primers for TCR Vbeta segments and 13 reverse primers for TCR Jbeta segments was used in the multiplex PCR. A multiplex PCR assay on genomic DNA amplified the CDR3 region of rearranged TCR beta genes. On the Illumina HiSeq System, the amplified TCR beta libraries were sequenced as 87-base-pair reads. The original pipeline was this. A later analysis tallied around 87 million unique TCR beta chains across the 666 repertoires, and roughly 11 million of those chains were shared by two or more donors. Raw reads were error-corrected and collapsed into unique sequences with a nearest-neighbor algorithm that merged closely related sequences to remove PCR and sequencing errors. To assign V, D and J gene segments, CDR3 sequences were aligned to IMGT reference sequences. For a sequence to be retained, a match of at least six nucleotides to both a V gene segment and a J gene segment was required. A rearrangement was called productive if the CDR3 had no stop codons and remained in frame with V and J, and every other rearrangement was called non-productive. CDR3 was defined according to IMGT convention as the region running from the second conserved V-encoded cysteine to the conserved J-encoded phenylalanine. The earlier analysis of about 570 of the donors excluded any sequence lacking an unambiguous match to a single V gene segment. An earlier analysis of under 750 of the donors called V segments functional above 56.7% productive rearrangements and segregating when the between-donor standard deviation exceeded 5%. A statistical classification framework was built to diagnose cytomegalovirus status from the catalog of TCR beta chain sequences. V and J gene assignment, in a later analysis, came from comparing TCR nucleotide sequences with IMGT/GENE-DB human TR gene sequences. A later analysis assigned CDR3 sequences and most-parsimonious VDJ recombination scenarios with the TCRdist pipeline. In a later analysis, every TCR beta chain was defined by the combination of its CDR3 amino acid sequence and its V-gene family, and reads without a unique V-gene family were dropped. To address suspected cross-contamination and a sequencing artifact, a later analysis removed 450 to 700 highly shared, low-generation-probability nucleotide sequences. For each public chain, a later analysis derived a clonal expansion index from normalized ranks of inferred template counts within each repertoire. In a later analysis, generation probabilities were computed with a VDJ recombination model fitted to out-of-frame rearrangements, and the resulting probabilities were checked against IGoR. A later analysis scored TCR-TCR, TCR-HLA and TCR-CMV co-occurrence with hypergeometric tests, applying a repertoire-size bias correction to TCR pairs. In a later analysis, false discovery rates were estimated by permuting HLA or CMV assignments 20 times. In a later analysis, co-occurring TCRs were grouped with DBSCAN, and TCRdist sequence similarity was added when clustering was performed within HLA-allele-positive subsets. Repertoires with fewer than 30,000 or more than 120,000 public chains, plus five repertoires with anomalous nucleotide sharing, were excluded from co-occurrence clustering. Here the immuneACCESS table is served through TCRdb, limited to in-frame sequences with V and J called. Missing clones are a known gap in these copies; in checked studies unresolved V genes cover under half, and the rest lacks a known reason. The DNA gave D and trimming, while V, J and clone size come from that table. The sample table holds 130,000 or so clones, of which 82% were seen once. 1.5% to 2.5% of the sample rests with the top ten.

The TCR was taken from a woman aged 35 to 49 in good health and CMV-seronegative. The sample was PBMCs. This chain joins TRBV5-1 to TRBJ2-1; TRBD2 fits 8 bases in the junction. The CDR3 protein sequence reads: CASSNGGAWNEQFF. The DNA reads as follows: TGCGCCAGCAGCAACGGGGGGGCCTGGAATGAGCAGTTCTTC.